This T cell receptor beta chain was sequenced during a study of blood T cells in healthy people across ages (dated by TCRdb to the mid-2010s). With regard to the full study: In model experiments, template switching captured about one uniquely barcoded TCR beta cDNA molecule for every two T cells. To track age-related changes in TCR beta repertoire diversity, the study relied on deep sequencing normalized with unique cDNA molecular identifiers. Donors were grouped into four age groups: young (average about 15 years), middle-aged (39), aged (around 60) and long-lived (approximately 81). The study analyzed two additional independent replicas of 1 million unique cDNA reads from the same blood draw for two donors, one aged 18 to 30 and one aged 80 or older. Overall study results and their limits: Because the CMV infection status of the donors was unknown, age-related changes in expanded clonotypes may potentially have been confounded. Since profiling was done on bulk unsorted PBMCs, naive and antigen-experienced compartments could not be conclusively compared. There was a strong correlation between observed TCR beta diversity and the percentage of naive T cells measured by flow cytometry. Total diversity estimates from one million sequenced T cells were considered lower bounds and underestimates. Observed TCR beta diversity per million T cells fell roughly linearly with age, and a significant reduction was already apparent by age roughly 40. The long-lived group showed more naive CD4+ T cells, fewer expanded clones and increased TCR diversity than the aged group, suggesting age selection.

About this clonotype: Its recognized antigen is unknown. Base qualities are missing; no much larger clone stands one base away.

The protocol used for the library was 5' RACE. Reads for this sample came from an Illumina HiSeq 2500. A second PCR of about 7 to 12 cycles was run with a J-beta primer mix and a sample-barcoded 5' primer. A template-switch 5' adaptor carrying 12 random nucleotides introduced a unique molecular identifier onto each TCR beta cDNA molecule. Each sample yielded at least 3 million CDR3-containing paired-end reads. First-strand cDNA synthesis was performed from all RNA using the Mint cDNA synthesis kit, with priming by a TRBC-specific oligonucleotide. Following uracil-DNA glycosylase treatment, a first 18-cycle PCR with universal primers M1SS and BC2_uni_R was performed on all cDNA. Processing in the source paper ran as follows. Each sample was normalized by randomly selecting 1 million high-quality reads, each carrying a distinct molecular identifier. Reads with shared molecular identifiers were discarded instead of being binned into consensus sequences. MiTCR, with a Q25 quality threshold and the strictest error-elimination algorithm, was used for CDR3 identification, clonotype clustering and error correction. Lower-bound total TCR beta diversity was estimated with a nonparametric unseen species model using Euler transformation. TCRdb applied fastp at Q25 and MiXCR to the public reads, then kept only in-frame beta chains. All rows with the same CDR3 protein become a single entry with the most common DNA and genes. V and J calls and clone size were set by TCRdb, not the authors. This sample holds roughly 700,000 distinct CDR3 sequences; approximately 25% were observed only once. Clones ranked in the top ten supply 8% to 10% of the sample.

The approximately 39 donors, aged about 6 to 100 years, were systemically healthy Caucasian individuals from Russia. Around 9.8 milliliters of peripheral blood were collected from each donor into EDTA-treated Vacutainer tubes. Ficoll-Paque density-gradient centrifugation was used to isolate PBMCs, with at least 6.5 million per sample. Trizol reagent was used to extract total RNA from the PBMCs, yielding at least 6 micrograms per sample. For every donor, an aliquot of PBMCs went through flow cytometry to measure the percentages of naive CD45RAhigh/CD27high T cells. Reading from cysteine to phenylalanine, the CDR3 counts 14 amino acids. Of the read, only the CDR3 DNA is kept; its 42 bases are in frame from base 1. In the germline V gene, CDR1 corresponds to MDHEN and CDR2 to SYDVKM. This same sample was also taken into another study, of T cells of mothers and their children. The other study reports the following: Donors were nine systemically healthy Caucasian individuals: three mothers and their six children. cDNA synthesis consumed the entire amount of extracted RNA, loaded at about 1.5 ug RNA in each 15 ul reaction. In the second PCR, the M1S primer added sample barcodes and 2-4 random nucleotides. Over 10 million TCR beta CDR3 reads came from each mother, compared with several million reads from each child. Thymic selection similarly shapes TCR recombination output in related and unrelated pairs, with minor effect from inherited differences. Normalized repertoire overlap in related mother-child pairs was always slightly higher than in unrelated mother-child pairs, but the difference was never significant. No persistent microchimeric T cell clones were detected, at a sensitivity of around 97 clones per million clonotypes. To look for features that set related mother-child pairs apart from unrelated individuals, the researchers ran deep NGS to compare the TCR beta repertoires of mothers and children. The mean age was about 40 +/- 4 years for the mothers and about 10 +/- 4 years for the children. After adapter ligation with NEBNext reagents, the libraries were sequenced on Illumina HiSeq 2000 with 100+100 nt paired-end reads. To avoid cross-contamination, the mother libraries and the child libraries were prepared a month apart and sequenced in separate runs. For each donor, between 500,000 and 2,000,000 distinct TCR beta clonotypes were identified. Naive TCR beta clonotypes were estimated from low-frequency clonotypes matched to each donor's FACS-determined naive share, without sorting.

The sequenced material came from blood. The chain employs TRBV28 and TRBJ2-5; tentative D gene TRBD2, with 6 bases matching. The DNA end is more similar to TRBJ2-7, so the J call may be wrong. The clonotype was recovered from a boy under 18 in good health. The CDR3 protein is CASSREPGSYEQYF. The base sequence is TGTGCCAGCAGCCGGGAGCCAGGTAGCTACGAGCAGTACTTC.